These 21 T cell receptor beta chains came from one sample sequenced in a study of OX40 agonist ivuxolimab in advanced cancers. Data came from immunoSEQ multiplex PCR; TCRdb stores just in-frame clones and leaves some out. This sample has 80,000 or so clones, with 86% found just once. Sequenced here: CD4+ or CD8+ T cells sorted from blood, sampled in a trial of the OX40 agonist ivuxolimab. These receptors originate from an adult with an advanced solid tumor such as melanoma, head and neck, liver or kidney cancer.

The chain carries TRBV7-8 and TRBJ1-1, with no clear D. Looked up from germline, CDR1 is SGHVS and CDR2 is FQNEAQ. V gave up 2 bases and J gave up 1 base, with 23 bases separating them. This CDR3 is built from 19 residues. The CDR3: CASSLQTPGIGRANTEAFF. CDR3 DNA sequence: TGTGCCAGCAGCTTACAGACACCCGGGATCGGTCGAGCGAACACTGAAGCTTTCTTT.

The V call is TRBV5-6, the J call TRBJ2-3; 10 bases are shared with TRBD2. Germline V lookup: CDR1 SGHDT, CDR2 YYEEEE. The ends lost 2 bases at V and 4 bases at J; junction bases unmatched: 7. The CDR3 is made up of 16 amino acids. CDR3 sequence (DNA): TGTGCCAGCAGCTTTATGGCTAGCGGGGGTCCAGATACGCAGTATTTT. It codes for CASSFMASGGPDTQYF.

The chain links TRBV18 to TRBJ2-1, with 8 positions matching TRBD2. V gave up 2 bases and J gave up 8 bases; unmatched junction bases: 14. The CDR3 spans 17 residues. Germline V lookup: CDR1 KGHSH, CDR2 LQKENI. The CDR3 reads CASSPYLAGGQGDEQFF. The DNA for the CDR3 is TGTGCCAGCTCACCATACCTTGCGGGAGGCCAAGGGGATGAGCAGTTCTTC.

The CDR3 region has the DNA TGTGCCAGCAGCGTAGAAGGGACTAGCTCCTACGAGCAGTACTTC. Its translation is CASSVEGTSSYEQYF. The V gene is TRBV9, the J gene TRBJ2-7; 8 bases line up with TRBD2. The trim removed 0 bases at V and 0 bases at J, leaving 2 bases unmatched. CDR1 is SGDLS, CDR2 YYNGEE, per germline. The CDR3 length is 15 residues.

The rearrangement links TRBV10-3 to TRBJ2-5, with 9 bases lining up with TRBD1. Trimming at V came to 6 bases and at J to 0 bases, leaving 2 bases not matched to a gene. This CDR3 comprises 14 residues. Looked up from germline, CDR1 is ENHRY and CDR2 is SYGVKD. CDR3 nucleotide sequence: TGTGCCATCAGAAGGGACAGGGACCAAGAGACCCAGTACTTC. Residues: CAIRRDRDQETQYF.

V usage is TRBV5-1 and J usage is TRBJ2-7, with D unclear. This CDR3 contains 13 residues. The germline V and J ends were trimmed by 4 bases and 4 bases, with 12 bases remaining between them. Germline assignment: CDR1 SGHRS and CDR2 YFSETQ. CDR3 region: CASSTGPPYEQYF. As DNA, the CDR3 is TGCGCCAGCAGCACCGGGCCTCCTTACGAGCAGTACTTC.

The rearrangement links TRBV7-9 to TRBJ1-2; tentative D call: TRBD1 (5 bases). Trimming took off 3 bases at V and 3 bases at J, with 8 bases between the two ends. The CDR3 covers 13 residues. CDR1 and CDR2 (germline): SEHNR, FQNEAQ (reference sequence). CDR3 sequence reads: CASSFARDYGYTF. CDR3 nucleotides: TGTGCCAGCAGCTTTGCCAGGGACTATGGCTACACCTTC.

The chain uses TRBV7-9 and TRBJ1-6, with D possibly TRBD1 on 6 matching bases. Between the trimmed V and J ends, which lost 4 bases and 10 bases, there was a span of 14 bases. The germline CDR1 and CDR2 sequences are SEHNR and FQNEAQ (reference sequence). The CDR3 spans 14 residues. The CDR3 DNA follows: TGTGCCAGCAGCTCAGGCAGGGGATTATCACCCCTCCACTTT. Amino acid sequence: CASSSGRGLSPLHF. Filled out from reference TRBV7-9 and TRBJ1-6, the complete variable domain reads DTGVSQNPRHKITKRGQNVTFRCDPISEHNRLYWYRQTLGQGPEFLTYFQNEAQLEKSRLLSDRFSAERPKGSFSTLEIQRTEQGDSAMYLCASSSGRGLSPLHFGNGTRLTVT.

This clone was seen only once. The V gene is TRBV6-5, the J gene TRBJ2-7, with TRBD1 identical over 7 bases. The germline CDR1 and CDR2 sequences are MNHEY and SVGAGI. This CDR3 has 13 amino acids. The trim removed 7 bases at V and 3 bases at J, leaving 6 bases unmatched. The CDR3 is CASKNQGVYEQYF. In nucleotides, the CDR3 is TGTGCCAGCAAAAATCAGGGGGTCTACGAGCAGTACTTC.

This clone has just a few counts. The chain has TRBV7-3 and TRBJ2-1; D is possibly TRBD1 or TRBD2 (6 bases each). Trimming pared 1 base from V and 3 bases from J, leaving 13 bases between. The CDR3 runs 16 residues. The germline V gene encodes CDR1 SGHTA and CDR2 FQGTGA. The CDR3 is CASSLIRGGNYNEQFF. CDR3 DNA sequence: TGTGCCAGCAGCTTAATCAGGGGCGGGAACTACAATGAGCAGTTCTTC.

The J gene is TRBJ2-2, the V gene TRBV19, with D unresolved. The CDR3 covers 17 residues. Trimming left V 3 bases short and J 1 base short, with 15 bases between. Germline V lookup: CDR1 LNHDA, CDR2 SQIVND (reference sequence). For the CDR3, the DNA is TGTGCCAGTAGTATTCTAATCTATCCGGGGAACACCGGGGAGCTGTTTTTT. This sequence encodes CASSILIYPGNTGELFF.

The chain is built from TRBV13 and TRBJ1-1; D gene uncertain. This CDR3 has 14 residues. Germline V gene sequence: CDR1 PRHDT, CDR2 FYEKMQ (reference sequence). V dropped 0 bases and J dropped 4 bases, with 9 bases sitting between them. The CDR3 reads CASSLGRWGTEAFF. The CDR3 DNA sequence: TGTGCCAGCAGCTTAGGCCGGTGGGGCACTGAAGCTTTCTTT.

This chain uses TRBV7-8 with TRBJ2-7; no clear D gene. CDR1 and CDR2 from the germline V gene are SGHVS and FQNEAQ. The CDR3 is 14 amino acids. V gave up 1 base and J gave up 0 bases, with 7 bases separating them. DNA of the CDR3: TGTGCCAGCAGCTTAGAAGGCAACTCCTACGAGCAGTACTTC. Amino acids: CASSLEGNSYEQYF.

The chain combines TRBV19 with TRBJ1-4, with D perhaps TRBD1 (5 bases). This CDR3 region has 16 residues. Germline assignment: CDR1 LNHDA and CDR2 SQIVND (reference sequence). V was trimmed by 9 bases and J by 7 bases, leaving 24 bases between them. The CDR3 nucleotides read TGTGCCAGCCGGGACGGAGCAGGGCCAGCGCTTGAAAAACTGTTTTTT. This codes for CASRDGAGPALEKLFF.

This chain joins TRBV5-4 and TRBJ1-4; a weak D match, TRBD1 (6 bases). The CDR3 runs to 15 residues. CDR1 and CDR2 from the germline V gene are SGHNT and YYREEE (reference sequence). V shed 1 base and J shed 8 bases, with 15 bases lying between them. CDR3 sequence (DNA): TGTGCCAGCAGCTTGAAGGGGGGGCGCGGGGAAAAACTGTTTTTT. Its translation: CASSLKGGRGEKLFF.

The chain uses TRBV5-1 and TRBJ2-7; D not resolved. The CDR3 runs 12 residues. The V gene lost 4 bases and the J gene lost 6 bases, with 11 bases spanning the gap. The germline gives CDR1 SGHRS, CDR2 YFSETQ. CDR3: CASSRSGSEQYF. The CDR3 DNA reads as TGCGCCAGCAGCCGCTCCGGGTCCGAGCAGTACTTC.

This clone was observed a single time. CDR3 protein: CASSWTSGTYNEQFF. For the CDR3, the DNA is TGTGCCAGCAGCTGGACTAGCGGGACGTACAATGAGCAGTTCTTC. This chain links TRBV5-6 with TRBJ2-1; 12 nucleotides align to TRBD2. CDR3 length: 15 residues. The ends lost 3 bases at V and 4 bases at J; junction bases unmatched: 2. Per germline, CDR1 SGHDT and CDR2 YYEEEE.

The V and J genes are TRBV27 and TRBJ2-4, with D perhaps being TRBD1 or TRBD2 (5 bases each). Trimming took off 2 bases at V and 13 bases at J, with 21 bases between the two ends. There are 15 residues in the CDR3. Germline V gene lookup returns CDR1 MNHEY and CDR2 SMNVEV (reference sequence). The CDR3 spells CASSLGPNAGTNQYF. The CDR3 coding sequence is TGTGCCAGCAGTTTAGGACCGAACGCCGGGACGAACCAGTACTTC.

The chain recombines TRBV28 with TRBJ2-1, with D uncertain. Germline-derived CDR1 and CDR2 are MDHEN and SYDVKM. The CDR3 has 14 residues. V was shortened by 5 bases and J by 5 bases, with 13 bases between the two germline ends. CDR3 loop: CASSLGSRDNEQFF. CDR3 nucleotides: TGTGCCAGCAGTCTCGGGTCCCGAGACAATGAGCAGTTCTTC.

The chain links TRBV2 to TRBJ1-4, with TRBD1 matching over 9 bases. With 8 bases clipped from V and 8 bases from J, the junction kept 12 bases outside the gene matches. The CDR3 covers 15 residues. Germline V gene data show CDR1 as SNHLY and CDR2 as FYNNEI. The CDR3 protein is CASGRQGGVLEKLFF. CDR3 in DNA: TGTGCCAGCGGTCGACAGGGGGGGGTTTTGGAAAAACTGTTTTTT.

This rearrangement joins TRBV9 to TRBJ2-1, with 10 bases fitting TRBD2. Trimming removed 3 bases from V and 7 bases from J; junction bases left unmatched: 7. This CDR3 has 15 amino acids. CDR1 and CDR2 from the germline V gene are SGDLS and YYNGEE. The chain's CDR3 is CASSASGSSKNEQFF. As DNA, the CDR3 is TGTGCCAGCAGCGCTAGCGGGAGCTCTAAAAATGAGCAGTTCTTC.